This TCR beta chain stems from a study of T cell responses to AZD1222 COVID-19 vaccine. The study, taken as a whole, reports: Seropositivity was recorded at baseline in only a handful of AZD1222 recipients. Repertoire collection took place solely once the T cell response had peaked. Nearly half of spike-specific TCRs reportedly go after variant regions that carry no mutations.

Note on this clone: The target antigen is unknown.

This table comes from immunoSEQ multiplex PCR, and its TCRdb copy is limited to in-frame clones, with some not included. The data show over 130,000 clones, 92% seen once. The analysis combined second doses at about 4 or about 12 weeks. Source: peripheral blood, taken 28 days after the second AZD1222 dose. This receptor was obtained from an adult who received the AZD1222 COVID-19 vaccine.

CDR3 DNA: TGCGCCACCCAGACAGGAGCGGCCACCGGGGAGCTGTTTTTT. It encodes CATQTGAATGELFF. The V gene is TRBV5-1, the J gene TRBJ2-2, with D tentatively TRBD1 (6 bases). Trimming pared 9 bases from V and 4 bases from J, leaving 16 bases between. This CDR3 is built from 14 residues. The germline V gene encodes CDR1 SGHRS and CDR2 YFSETQ.